This T cell receptor (beta chain) derives from a study of blood T cell repertoires in COVID-19. Study details: COVID-19 samples, acute and convalescent, were from the United States, Italy and Spain. PBMCs, B-cell-depleted T cells, or T cells provided the cDNA or gDNA that made up the material.

This CDR3 has 14 amino acids. V gave up 4 bases and J gave up 2 bases, with 10 bases separating them. Germline V CDR1 and CDR2: SGHDN, FVKESK. Produced via immunoSEQ multiplex PCR; TCRdb's table is partial and in-frame only. The sample consists of about 490,000 clones, 80% to 90% of them appearing once. The TCR sequence derives from a human donor in a cohort sampled during active COVID-19. The gene calls are TRBV14 and TRBJ2-3; no firm D call. What was sequenced was peripheral blood. The CDR3 region has the DNA TGTGCCAGCAGCCCTAGTTATCTCACAGATACGCAGTATTTT. Residues: CASSPSYLTDTQYF.